This T cell receptor beta chain was sequenced during a study of blood T cell repertoires in COVID-19. Study-wide context: Samples came from the United States, Italy and Spain, spanning acute and convalescent COVID-19. T cells, B-cell-depleted T cells, or PBMCs supplied cDNA or gDNA.

Germline values: CDR1 LGHNT, CDR2 FRNRAP. The V segment lost 2 bases and the J segment 3 bases; nucleotides outside the gene matches: 3. The CDR3 length is 15 residues. Some clones are missing from TCRdb's copy, which holds only in-frame ones; the method was immunoSEQ multiplex PCR. The table lists fewer than 600,000 clones, around nine tenths of them singletons. Recovered participants had two consecutive negative NP/OP PCR tests, healthcare professional clearance, or symptom resolution. The TCR comes from a woman between 40 and 55 years old who had recovered from COVID-19. The chain employs TRBV12-5 and TRBJ2-7; 11 bases map to TRBD1. The sequencing sample was made of PBMCs or T cells enriched from blood (not recorded which). The CDR3, as DNA: TGTGCTAGTGGTTTGCCCGGGACAGGGGGCTACGAGCAGTACTTC. Translated: CASGLPGTGGYEQYF.